Following are 25 T cell receptor beta chains from one sample sequenced in a study of T-cell reconstitution after alpha-beta-depleted transplantation in children. During its preparation, the TCRbeta library received unique molecular identifiers. From the PCR reads, TCRdb called clonotypes with MiXCR, one entry per CDR3 protein. The sample lists approximately 350,000 distinct CDR3 sequences, about 9.4% occurring once. Specimen: PBMCs from the stem cell graft donor, collected from the stem cell graft. Receptor source: a human donor who donated a stem cell graft to a child with acute lymphoblastic leukemia.

The V and J genes are TRBV27 and TRBJ2-7; D may be TRBD2 (6 bases). Trimming took 3 bases from V and 5 from J, leaving 11 bases between them. Germline loops: CDR1 MNHEY, CDR2 SMNVEV (reference sequence). The CDR3 length is 13 residues. The CDR3 reads CASSLSAGHEQYF. The CDR3 DNA is TGTGCCAGCAGTTTGTCTGCGGGACACGAGCAGTACTTC.

This clonotype was picked up many times. This chain joins TRBV7-8 and TRBJ2-7; the D is unclear. Trimming took 1 base from V and 3 from J, leaving 10 bases between them. Germline V gene lookup returns CDR1 SGHVS and CDR2 FQNEAQ. The CDR3 is 14 amino acids. CDR3 region: CASSLGGRNYEQYF. CDR3 DNA sequence: TGTGCCAGCAGCTTAGGTGGCAGAAACTACGAGCAGTACTTC. The full variable domain, its missing parts supplied by reference TRBV7-8 and TRBJ2-7, is GAGVSQSPRYKVAKRGQDVALRCDPISGHVSLFWYQQALGQGPEFLTYFQNEAQLDKSGLPSDRFFAERPEGSVSTLKIQRTQQEDSAVYLCASSLGGRNYEQYFGPGTRLTVT.

This chain uses TRBV9 with TRBJ2-1; D gene uncertain. The germline V gene encodes CDR1 SGDLS and CDR2 YYNGEE. Trimming took off 4 bases at V and 5 bases at J, with 19 bases between the two ends. The CDR3 runs to 16 residues. DNA of the CDR3: TGTGCCAGCAGCCCCTACAAACCCGGTAACAACAATGAGCAGTTCTTC. This sequence encodes CASSPYKPGNNNEQFF.

This clonotype was seen ten or more times. Mismatch with germline at one junction end may stem from a read error. V is TRBV7-7 and J is TRBJ2-7, with 9 bases lining up with TRBD2. The CDR3 spans 14 residues. Germline assignment: CDR1 SSHAT and CDR2 FNYEAQ (reference sequence). The DNA of the CDR3 is TGTGCTAGCAGCTTTAGCGGGAGCCCGAACGAGCAGTACTTC. Protein sequence: CASSFSGSPNEQYF.

This clonotype came up a few times. The V call is TRBV7-6, the J call TRBJ2-7, with a tentative D call TRBD1 (5 bases). The CDR3 is 14 residues long. Trimming took off 2 bases at V and 3 bases at J, with 11 bases between the two ends. The germline V gene encodes CDR1 SGHVS and CDR2 FNYEAQ. The CDR3 here is CASSLLRQGYEQYF. In DNA form, the CDR3 reads TGTGCCAGCAGCTTATTGAGGCAGGGCTACGAGCAGTACTTC.

V and J are TRBV27 and TRBJ2-1; D remains ambiguous. Trimming removed 3 bases at V and 4 bases at J, with 7 bases between. This CDR3 comprises 13 residues. Germline V gene lookup returns CDR1 MNHEY and CDR2 SMNVEV (reference sequence). CDR3 amino acids: CASSLGIYNEQFF. The CDR3 coding sequence is TGTGCCAGCAGTTTGGGGATTTACAATGAGCAGTTCTTC.

This clonotype was seen at least ten times. The chain joins TRBV7-6 to TRBJ1-1; D is undetermined. This CDR3 region has 14 residues. The ends were cut back, 2 bases at V and 6 bases at J, with 13 bases in the middle. Germline assignment: CDR1 SGHVS and CDR2 FNYEAQ. In DNA, the CDR3 is TGTGCCAGCAGCTTAAATCTGGGTAACGCTGAAGCTTTCTTT. This translates into CASSLNLGNAEAFF.

This clonotype has only a few counts. The chain joins TRBV11-2 to TRBJ2-3, with 10 nucleotides matching TRBD2. The V segment lost 2 bases and the J segment 5 bases; nucleotides outside the gene matches: 4. Germline V gives CDR1 SGHAT, CDR2 FQNNGV. This CDR3 is 15 amino acids long. In DNA form, the CDR3 reads TGTGCCAGCAGCTTAAGCGGGAGGGCCGTAGATACGCAGTATTTT. Translating gives CASSLSGRAVDTQYF.

This clonotype was detected a few times. CDR3 sequence: CASSQDPVANEKLFF. In nucleotides, the CDR3 is TGTGCCAGCAGCCAAGATCCAGTGGCTAATGAAAAACTGTTTTTT. The chain carries TRBV4-2 and TRBJ1-4; D is unclear. Germline V gene data show CDR1 as LGHNA and CDR2 as YNFKEQ. The CDR3 length is 15 residues. Trimming shortened V by 0 bases and J by 3 bases, and 8 bases separated the two germline ends.

This clonotype was seen at least ten times. The chain recombines TRBV14 with TRBJ2-3, with D possibly matching TRBD2 (6 bases). Trimming left V 3 bases short and J 2 bases short, with 9 bases between. Germline V CDR1 and CDR2: SGHDN, FVKESK. The CDR3 is made up of 14 amino acids. The CDR3 spells CASSHRDFTDTQYF. The CDR3, as DNA: TGTGCCAGCAGCCACCGGGACTTCACAGATACGCAGTATTTT.

Only a few counts were recorded for this clonotype. The chain has TRBV18 and TRBJ2-2; no clear D. The germline V gene has CDR1 KGHSH and CDR2 LQKENI. This CDR3 contains 14 residues. V was trimmed by 2 bases and J by 5 bases, leaving 9 bases between them. Here the CDR3 reads CASSPTFGTGELFF. CDR3 nucleotide sequence: TGTGCCAGCTCACCAACTTTCGGGACCGGGGAGCTGTTTTTT.

About this clonotype: Mismatch with germline at one junction end may stem from a read error. The CDR3 is CCARDRKGWPYNEQFF. The CDR3 bases are TGCTGTGCTAGAGATCGGAAGGGGTGGCCCTACAATGAGCAGTTCTTC. The rearrangement links TRBV20-1 to TRBJ2-1; tentatively, D is TRBD1 (5 bases). This CDR3 is 16 amino acids long. The germline CDR1 and CDR2 sequences are DFQATT and SNEGSKA (reference sequence).

This sequence joins TRBV11-3 and TRBJ2-2; D possibly uses TRBD1 or TRBD2 (6 bases each). CDR1 SGHNT and CDR2 YENEEA come from the germline V gene. Trimming stripped 7 bases from V and 0 bases from J, with 15 bases between. This CDR3 contains 16 residues. CDR3: CASTSWGAANTGELFF. DNA for the CDR3: TGTGCCAGCACCTCGTGGGGGGCAGCGAACACCGGGGAGCTGTTTTTT.

This clonotype was counted between two and nine times. This chain joins TRBV27 and TRBJ2-1, with D uncertain. CDR1 is MNHEY, CDR2 SMNVEV, per germline (reference sequence). V lost 2 bases and J 6 bases, leaving 8 bases between the germline ends. The CDR3 covers 13 residues. This CDR3 is CASSLAWSNEQFF. In DNA form, the CDR3 reads TGTGCCAGCAGTTTAGCTTGGAGCAATGAGCAGTTCTTC.

There are many counts of this clonotype. The chain recombines TRBV6-5 with TRBJ2-7; 9 nucleotides agree with TRBD1. CDR3 size: 15 residues. Germline CDR1 is MNHEY and CDR2 is SVGAGI. V shed 0 bases and J 4 bases; nucleotides not matched to a gene: 4. Written as DNA, the CDR3 is TGTGCCAGCAGTTACTCAGGACAGGGGACATACGAGCAGTACTTC. It specifies CASSYSGQGTYEQYF.

The chain links TRBV5-6 to TRBJ1-1; TRBD1 is a possible D gene (5 bases). Germline assignment: CDR1 SGHDT and CDR2 YYEEEE. There are 13 residues in the CDR3. Trimming took off 2 bases at V and 8 bases at J, with 13 bases between the two ends. The CDR3: CASSFYGTKEAFF. In DNA, the CDR3 is TGTGCCAGCAGCTTCTACGGGACCAAGGAAGCTTTCTTT.

V and J are TRBV7-3 and TRBJ2-3; TRBD2 agrees at 8 bases. CDR1 and CDR2 (germline): SGHTA, FQGTGA. CDR3 length: 16 amino acids. Germline trimming cut 5 bases from V and 4 bases from J; bases unmatched to any gene: 11. CDR3 coding DNA: TGTGCCAGCAGCCGCCCAGGGGCGGGGGGTGCAGATACGCAGTATTTT. This encodes CASSRPGAGGADTQYF.

This clonotype was found many times. V is TRBV6-5 and J is TRBJ2-1, with 14 bases that match TRBD2. This CDR3 has 16 residues. V lost 6 bases to trimming and J lost 0 bases; unmatched junction nucleotides: 1. Germline V gene sequence: CDR1 MNHEY, CDR2 SVGAGI. Here the CDR3 reads CASRGLAGASYNEQFF. As DNA, the CDR3 is TGTGCCAGCAGGGGACTAGCGGGAGCCTCCTACAATGAGCAGTTCTTC.

This clonotype was observed a few times. This chain joins TRBV27 and TRBJ1-1; tentatively, D is TRBD1 (6 bases). The CDR3 runs to 14 residues. V was pared by 5 bases and J by 4 bases, with 14 bases between. Germline V gives CDR1 MNHEY, CDR2 SMNVEV (reference sequence). The CDR3 nucleotides are TGTGCCAGCAGTGAGGTGGGGGGCAGCACTGAAGCTTTCTTT. Protein: CASSEVGGSTEAFF.

V is TRBV12-3 or TRBV12-4 and J is TRBJ2-5, with no clear D. The CDR3 is 11 residues long. Trimming removed 6 bases from V and 5 bases from J, with 7 bases in between. For the CDR3, the DNA is TGTGCCAGCAGCACCGTGGAGACCCAGTACTTC. It is translated as CASSTVETQYF.

The CDR3 sequence is CASSSPLVLTSGPVDEQFF. CDR3 bases: TGTGCCAGCAGCTCCCCTCTAGTGTTGACTAGCGGGCCCGTCGATGAGCAGTTCTTC. The V and J genes are TRBV11-2 and TRBJ2-1; 10 bases are shared with TRBD2. Losses at the gene ends were 4 bases for V and 8 bases for J; bases not matched to a gene: 20. The CDR3 has 19 residues. In germline, CDR1 is SGHAT, CDR2 FQNNGV. The variable domain in full, with the rest retrieved from reference TRBV11-2 and TRBJ2-1, is EAGVAQSPRYKIIEKRQSVAFWCNPISGHATLYWYQQILGQGPKLLIQFQNNGVVDDSQLPKDRFSAERLKGVDSTLKIQPAKLEDSAVYLCASSSPLVLTSGPVDEQFFGPGTRLTVL.

This clonotype was seen a few times. The chain combines TRBV2 with TRBJ1-1; possibly TRBD1 for D (5 bases). V gave up 4 bases and J gave up 1 base, with 13 bases separating them. The germline V gene encodes CDR1 SNHLY and CDR2 FYNNEI. This CDR3 is built from 15 residues. CDR3: CASSVRGGSNTEAFF. The CDR3 DNA follows: TGTGCCAGCAGTGTTAGGGGAGGCTCGAACACTGAAGCTTTCTTT.

CDR3 nucleotides: TGTGCCAGCAGCAAGGGACTAGCGGGAGGGGCGAACACCGGGGAGCTGTTTTTT. It encodes CASSKGLAGGANTGELFF. V is TRBV5-4 and J is TRBJ2-2, with 16 bases lining up with TRBD2. The CDR3 covers 18 residues. Germline assignment: CDR1 SGHNT and CDR2 YYREEE (reference sequence). J was trimmed by 0 bases and V by 4 bases; bases with no gene match: 3.

This rearrangement joins TRBV20-1 to TRBJ1-1; the D gene is possibly TRBD1 (5 bases). Germline values: CDR1 DFQATT, CDR2 SNEGSKA (reference sequence). The V gene lost 2 bases and the J gene lost 1 base, with 14 bases spanning the gap. The length of the CDR3 is 15 residues. CDR3 bases: TGCAGTGCTAGACCTACCGGGACGGCGAACACTGAAGCTTTCTTT. Translated: CSARPTGTANTEAFF.

This chain connects TRBV4-2 to TRBJ2-7; no definite D call. Germline-derived CDR1 and CDR2 are LGHNA and YNFKEQ. The length of the CDR3 is 15 residues. Trimming left V 4 bases short and J 0 bases short, with 13 bases between. The DNA of the CDR3 is TGTGCCAGCAGCCCCGCCCAACACCTCTCCTACGAGCAGTACTTC. Translated: CASSPAQHLSYEQYF.